Following are 25 T cell receptor beta chains from one sample sequenced in a study of T cell repertoires in cytomegalovirus infection. Each CDR3 protein is one row after TCRdb ran MiXCR on the reads. The sample has approximately 750,000 distinct CDR3 sequences, approximately 34% seen once. The sample taken for sequencing was PBMCs. Receptors originate from a human donor in good health (CMV status not recorded). Some clones in this sample may be carry-over from other donors' samples.

This CDR3 is CASSTQHSNTEAFF. CDR3 coding DNA: TGTGCCAGCAGCACACAACATTCTAACACTGAAGCTTTCTTT. The chain carries TRBV7-9 and TRBJ1-1; no reliable D call. Between the trimmed V and J ends, which lost 5 bases and 2 bases, there was a span of 12 bases. The CDR3 has 14 amino acids. Germline-derived CDR1 and CDR2 are SEHNR and FQNEAQ (reference sequence).

The chain carries TRBV7-9 and TRBJ1-1, with D perhaps matching TRBD1 (6 bases). The V and J ends lost 7 bases and 12 bases respectively, with 21 bases between them. CDR3 length: 13 amino acids. The germline gives CDR1 SEHNR, CDR2 FQNEAQ (reference sequence). In DNA, the CDR3 is TGTGCCAGCACTTTCCGGGGGCAGGGGTTAACTTTCTTT. Translated, it gives CASTFRGQGLTFF.

The chain couples TRBV20-1 to TRBJ2-4; D possibly corresponds to TRBD2 (5 bases). This CDR3 spans 13 amino acids. V was pared by 2 bases and J by 8 bases, with 13 bases between. Looked up from germline, CDR1 is DFQATT and CDR2 is SNEGSKA (reference sequence). The CDR3 sequence is CSARSGRRDIQYF. The CDR3 DNA is TGCAGTGCTAGATCGGGAAGGCGGGACATTCAGTACTTC.

The chain uses TRBV20-1 and TRBJ2-7; 8 positions match TRBD1. The CDR3 consists of 15 residues. CDR1 is DFQATT and CDR2 is SNEGSKA in the germline V gene (reference sequence). With 4 bases clipped from V and 3 bases from J, the junction kept 11 bases outside the gene matches. The CDR3 sequence: CSANYPGTGLYEQYF. In DNA, the CDR3 is TGCAGTGCTAATTACCCCGGGACAGGCCTCTACGAGCAGTACTTC.

A single count supports this clonotype. The chain has TRBV20-1 and TRBJ1-1; weak D call: TRBD1 (6 bases). V was trimmed by 4 bases and J by 4 bases, leaving 13 bases between them. CDR1 is DFQATT and CDR2 is SNEGSKA in the germline V gene (reference sequence). This CDR3 is built from 13 residues. The DNA for the CDR3 is TGCAGTGCTACTCAGGACAGATTCACTGAAGCTTTCTTT. The encoded protein is CSATQDRFTEAFF.

This clonotype was seen only a few times. The rearrangement uses TRBV28 and TRBJ1-1, with D hard to call. V lost 5 bases to trimming and J lost 3 bases, with 10 bases between them. The CDR3 has 13 residues. Germline assignment: CDR1 MDHEN and CDR2 SYDVKM. The CDR3 is CASSPPGYTEAFF. The CDR3 coding sequence is TGTGCCAGCAGTCCACCTGGATACACTGAAGCTTTCTTT.

The chain recombines TRBV7-9 with TRBJ2-5; D may be TRBD2 (5 bases). Germline V gene lookup returns CDR1 SEHNR and CDR2 FQNEAQ (reference sequence). Trimming left V 4 bases short and J 4 bases short, with 19 bases between. CDR3 size: 16 residues. CDR3 bases: TGTGCCAGCAGCTGTGCGAATGGACTGGATCGAGAGACCCAGTACTTC. This encodes CASSCANGLDRETQYF. Combining the CDR3 with reference TRBV7-9 and TRBJ2-5 gives the whole variable domain DTGVSQNPRHKITKRGQNVTFRCDPISEHNRLYWYRQTLGQGPEFLTYFQNEAQLEKSRLLSDRFSAERPKGSFSTLEIQRTEQGDSAMYLCASSCANGLDRETQYFGPGTRLLVL.

V and J are TRBV10-3 and TRBJ2-3, with D possibly TRBD2 on 6 matching bases. V lost 5 bases to trimming and J lost 1 base, with 22 bases between them. The CDR3 runs 18 residues. Germline V gene sequence: CDR1 ENHRY, CDR2 SYGVKD. This CDR3 is CAISKASSAGWGTDTQYF. The CDR3 bases are TGTGCCATCAGTAAAGCCTCTAGCGCAGGGTGGGGCACAGATACGCAGTATTTT.

The gene calls are TRBV2 and TRBJ2-1, with D uncertain. Trimming stripped 4 bases from V and 13 bases from J, with 14 bases between. CDR3 size: 12 residues. CDR1 is SNHLY, CDR2 FYNNEI, per germline. The CDR3 reads CASSGGRNRQFF. The CDR3 DNA follows: TGTGCCAGCAGTGGAGGTAGGAACAGACAGTTCTTC.

V and J are TRBV7-9 and TRBJ1-1, with D perhaps matching TRBD1 (5 bases). CDR3 length equals 17 residues. The germline V gene has CDR1 SEHNR and CDR2 FQNEAQ (reference sequence). Deletions cut 1 base from V and 3 bases from J, with 18 bases between. The CDR3 DNA follows: TGTGCCAGCAGCTTAGGTGAGGTGGCAGGGTTGGACACTGAAGCTTTCTTT. Translation: CASSLGEVAGLDTEAFF.

The CDR3 sequence: CAALHPGSYGYTF. CDR3 nucleotides: TGTGCCGCACTCCATCCGGGCTCTTATGGCTACACCTTC. J is TRBJ1-2 and V is TRBV28; no reliable D call. Germline V gene lookup returns CDR1 MDHEN and CDR2 SYDVKM. Trimming left V 11 bases short and J 5 bases short, with 18 bases between. This CDR3 spans 13 amino acids.

This clonotype has just a few counts. The rearrangement links TRBV10-3 to TRBJ1-1; no definite D call. CDR3 size: 13 residues. V was shortened by 3 bases and J by 1 base, with 6 bases between the two germline ends. Looked up from germline, CDR1 is ENHRY and CDR2 is SYGVKD. CDR3 residues: CAISERQNTEAFF. The DNA for the CDR3 is TGTGCCATCAGTGAACGGCAGAACACTGAAGCTTTCTTT.

Worth noting for this clonotype: One end of the junction is discordant with germline, which a read error may explain. The CDR3 coding sequence is TGTGCCAGCAGCCTAGGCACCGGGAATTCCTACGGGGTGCTGTTTTTT. This codes for CASSLGTGNSYGVLFF. The rearrangement uses TRBV4-2 and TRBJ2-2; tentatively, D is TRBD2 (5 bases). The CDR3 totals 16 residues. Germline V gene data show CDR1 as LGHNA and CDR2 as YNFKEQ.

The V gene is TRBV28, the J gene TRBJ1-5, with D uncertain. Germline-derived CDR1 and CDR2 are MDHEN and SYDVKM. Trimming cost V 2 bases and J 6 bases, with 11 bases left between them. The CDR3 extends over 14 amino acids. The CDR3 bases are TGTGCCAGCAGTTTAGGTGAGTCGTTTCAGCCCCAGCATTTT. As protein: CASSLGESFQPQHF.

This clonotype was found a few times. This sequence joins TRBV6-2 or TRBV6-3 and TRBJ1-5; 8 bases align to TRBD1. CDR1 and CDR2 from the germline V gene are MNHEY and SVGEGT. The CDR3 is 17 amino acids. V shed 4 bases, J shed 6 bases, and the junction held 14 bases outside the gene matches. CDR3 residues: CASSSTRTGLVTQPQHF. DNA of the CDR3: TGTGCCAGCAGTTCAACCCGGACAGGGCTAGTCACTCAGCCCCAGCATTTT.

This clonotype was observed a handful of times. The chain combines TRBV10-3 with TRBJ2-7, with 9 nucleotides matching TRBD2. The CDR3 is 14 residues long. V lost 4 bases, J lost 0 bases, and 1 base stayed unmatched. Germline CDR1 and CDR2: ENHRY and SYGVKD. CDR3 amino acids: CAISASGNSYEQYF. CDR3 DNA: TGTGCCATCAGTGCTAGCGGGAACTCCTACGAGCAGTACTTC.

V usage is TRBV7-2 and J usage is TRBJ2-3; D is possibly TRBD2 (6 bases). V gave up 5 bases and J gave up 8 bases, with 17 bases separating them. Germline assignment: CDR1 SGHTA and CDR2 FQGNSA. The CDR3 extends over 14 amino acids. In DNA, the CDR3 is TGTGCCAGCAGCATAGGACTAACTCACGGTACGCAGTATTTT. It is translated as CASSIGLTHGTQYF.

V gene TRBV7-8 combines with J gene TRBJ1-2, with TRBD1 identical over 9 bases. The V segment lost 8 bases and the J segment 2 bases; nucleotides outside the gene matches: 9. From germline, CDR1 is SGHVS and CDR2 FQNEAQ. This CDR3 contains 15 residues. The CDR3 nucleotides read TGTGCCAGCTCCCGGGGGGGACAGGGCAACTATGGCTACACCTTC. It yields the protein CASSRGGQGNYGYTF. The full variable domain, in which reference TRBV7-8 and TRBJ1-2 provide the parts outside the CDR3, is GAGVSQSPRYKVAKRGQDVALRCDPISGHVSLFWYQQALGQGPEFLTYFQNEAQLDKSGLPSDRFFAERPEGSVSTLKIQRTQQEDSAVYLCASSRGGQGNYGYTFGSGTRLTVV.

The rearrangement joins TRBV7-2 to TRBJ1-6; D may be TRBD1 (5 bases). Germline CDR1 SGHTA, CDR2 FQGNSA. The CDR3 runs 17 residues. V lost 5 bases, J lost 3 bases, and 17 bases lay in between. The CDR3 loop reads CASSPKTANIYNSPLHF. The DNA of the CDR3 is TGTGCCAGCAGCCCTAAGACAGCAAACATCTATAATTCACCCCTCCACTTT.

This clonotype showed up just a few times. This rearrangement joins TRBV27 to TRBJ2-1; D tentatively fits TRBD1 or TRBD2 (5 bases each). The germline gives CDR1 MNHEY, CDR2 SMNVEV (reference sequence). The CDR3 extends over 14 amino acids. Trimming removed 1 base at V and 10 bases at J, with 14 bases between. The CDR3: CASSLLAGSSEQFF. CDR3 nucleotide sequence: TGTGCCAGCAGTTTATTGGCAGGGAGCAGCGAGCAGTTCTTC.

V and J are TRBV7-2 and TRBJ1-2; D is unclear. The germline V gene has CDR1 SGHTA and CDR2 FQGNSA. This CDR3 comprises 14 residues. V was shortened by 1 base and J by 6 bases, with 12 bases between the two germline ends. This CDR3 reads CASSLENMSHGYTF. The CDR3 region has the DNA TGTGCCAGCAGCTTAGAGAACATGTCCCATGGCTACACCTTC.

A word on this clonotype: A much larger clone is a single base away; this may be a read error. J is TRBJ1-5 and V is TRBV9; no reliable D call. This CDR3 is built from 13 residues. Germline CDR1 SGDLS, CDR2 YYNGEE. Here the CDR3 reads CASSVDSNQPKHF. The CDR3 DNA sequence: TGTGCCAGCAGCGTAGATAGCAATCAGCCCAAGCATTTT.

This clonotype showed up just a few times. The gene calls are TRBV24-1 and TRBJ1-2; 8 nucleotides match TRBD1. CDR3 length: 14 amino acids. Trimming removed 3 bases from V and 5 bases from J; junction bases left unmatched: 4. Germline V gene sequence: CDR1 KGHDR, CDR2 SFDVKD. The CDR3 region is CATSDIGTGYGYTF. CDR3 nucleotides: TGTGCCACCAGTGATATAGGGACAGGATATGGCTACACCTTC.

In DNA, the CDR3 is TGTGCCAGCAGTTTAGTGGCGGGTAAAGGCAATCAGCCCCAGCATTTT. Translated: CASSLVAGKGNQPQHF. The genes are TRBV12-3 or TRBV12-4 and TRBJ1-5; no definite D call. This CDR3 spans 16 amino acids. The V and J ends lost 1 base and 2 bases respectively, with 12 bases between them.

This chain connects TRBV28 to TRBJ2-6; D unclear. Trimming left V 3 bases short and J 0 bases short, with 24 bases between. The CDR3 consists of 21 residues. The V gene's germline CDR1 is MDHEN and CDR2 SYDVKM. CDR3 loop: CASSFPGDLIDLGSGANVLTF. The CDR3 DNA reads TGTGCCAGCAGTTTTCCCGGTGACTTAATTGACCTGGGCTCTGGGGCCAACGTCCTGACTTTC.